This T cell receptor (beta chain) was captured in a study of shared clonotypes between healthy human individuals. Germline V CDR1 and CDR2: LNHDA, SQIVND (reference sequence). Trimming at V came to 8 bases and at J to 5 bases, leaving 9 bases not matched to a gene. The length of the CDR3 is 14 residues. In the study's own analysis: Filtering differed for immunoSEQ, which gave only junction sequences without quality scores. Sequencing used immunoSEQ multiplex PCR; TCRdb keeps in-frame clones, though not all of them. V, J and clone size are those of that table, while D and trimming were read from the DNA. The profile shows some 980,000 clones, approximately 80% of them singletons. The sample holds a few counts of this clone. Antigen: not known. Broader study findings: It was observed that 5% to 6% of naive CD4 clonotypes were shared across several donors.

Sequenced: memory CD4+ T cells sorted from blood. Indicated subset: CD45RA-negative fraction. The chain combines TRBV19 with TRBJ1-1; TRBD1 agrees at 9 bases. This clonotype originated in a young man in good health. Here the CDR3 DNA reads TGTGCCAGTGGAGGAGACAGGGGGAATACTGAAGCTTTCTTT. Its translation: CASGGDRGNTEAFF.